This T cell receptor (beta chain) was captured in a study of cytomegalovirus exposure and HLA in healthy donors. For the study at large: T cells numbering around 190 million yielded more than 100 million unique TCR beta sequences in an earlier analysis.

Worth noting for this clone: The antigen is unknown.

With 2 bases removed from V and 3 bases from J, the gap between germline ends came to 14 bases. CDR1 is WSHSY, CDR2 SAAADI, per germline. The CDR3 loop spans 15 amino acids. PCR was performed using 60 Vbeta and 13 Jbeta primers. Clones were sequenced by immunoSEQ multiplex PCR, and TCRdb holds only the in-frame ones, with some missing. This sample has 150,000 to 200,000 clones, with roughly 80% found just once. The study sampled nominally healthy donors, though unrecorded immune exposures were likely. Study-wide findings and caveats: Later genetic work tied a missense DCLRE1C variant to beta-chain V and J trimming. Overall, roughly 150 TCR beta chains were annotated as cytomegalovirus-associated.

The chain couples TRBV10-2 to TRBJ2-7, with D unclear. This receptor was obtained from a woman in her forties or fifties in good health and CMV-seropositive. The sample was PBMCs. The CDR3 sequence: CASSEKYFDIYEQYF. CDR3 DNA sequence: TGCGCCAGCAGTGAGAAGTACTTCGACATCTACGAGCAGTACTTC.